This TCR beta chain originates from a study of T-cell memory formation after mild COVID-19. Study results and limitations: The main location of contracting CD4+ clones was CM and EM, and that of contracting CD8+ clones was EMRA. Proof of SARS-CoV-2 specificity was absent for the second-wave clones that crested on day 37. The pre-infection memory compartment contained some responding clones, suggesting cross-reactive memory joined.

J lost 5 bases, V lost 3 bases, and 13 bases had no gene match. Germline CDR1 is MDHEN and CDR2 is SYDVKM. The CDR3 totals 17 residues. Notes on this clonotype: No antigen is known for it.

One entry per CDR3 protein, called by TCRdb with MiXCR from the 5' RACE reads. Found here are some 300,000 distinct CDR3 sequences, approximately 19% of them singletons; the top ten hold over 20%. This sequence joins TRBV28 and TRBJ2-3, with TRBD2 matching over 8 bases. The TCR was taken from a man between 18 and 29 years old who had mild COVID-19 (a few samples of this study predate the infection). Cell type and time point are not known. What was sequenced was PBMCs or a T cell subset sorted from them (not recorded which). The CDR3 DNA reads TGTGCCAGCAGTTTGCGGCCGCGGGGGGCTTTGAGAGATACGCAGTATTTT. Residues: CASSLRPRGALRDTQYF.